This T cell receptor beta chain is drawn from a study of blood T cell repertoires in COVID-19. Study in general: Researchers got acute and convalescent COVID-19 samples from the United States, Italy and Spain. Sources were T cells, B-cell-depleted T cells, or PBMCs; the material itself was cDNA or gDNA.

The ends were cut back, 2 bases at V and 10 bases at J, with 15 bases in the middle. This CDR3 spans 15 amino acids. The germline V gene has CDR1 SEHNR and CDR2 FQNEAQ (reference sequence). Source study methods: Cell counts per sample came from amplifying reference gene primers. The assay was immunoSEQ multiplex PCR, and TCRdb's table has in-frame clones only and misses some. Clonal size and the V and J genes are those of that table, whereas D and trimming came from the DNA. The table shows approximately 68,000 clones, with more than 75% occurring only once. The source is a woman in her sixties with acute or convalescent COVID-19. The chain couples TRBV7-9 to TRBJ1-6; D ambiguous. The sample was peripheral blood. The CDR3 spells CASSLTSSQRSPLHF. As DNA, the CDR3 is TGTGCCAGCAGCTTAACATCGTCTCAGAGGTCACCCCTCCACTTT.